This record covers a single T cell receptor beta chain. Its antigen is still unknown. Between the trimmed V and J ends, which lost 6 bases and 4 bases, there was a span of 16 bases. Germline-derived CDR1 and CDR2 are DFQATT and SNEGSKA (reference sequence). This CDR3 is built from 14 residues. This sample was taken from a study of blood T cells in healthy people across ages. Study-level results: Long-lived and aged donors differed, with more naive CD4+ cells and higher diversity in the long-lived.

Primed by a sample-barcoded 5' primer and a J-beta primer mix, a second PCR proceeded for 7 to 11 cycles. TCRdb used MiXCR to reprocess the 5' RACE reads, holding one entry per CDR3 protein. Of 700,000 to 950,000 distinct CDR3 sequences listed, around 46% are singletons. This clonotype was sampled from a woman in her fifties or sixties in good health. The rearrangement uses TRBV20-1 and TRBJ1-5, with D unresolved. The sample was blood. The CDR3 is CSATQKGYNQPQHF. For the CDR3, the DNA is TGCAGTGCCACACAAAAAGGCTATAATCAGCCCCAGCATTTT.